This T cell receptor (beta chain) derives from a study of T-cell reconstitution after alpha-beta-depleted transplantation in children. As regards this clonotype: Its antigen is as yet unknown.

Unique molecular identifiers were used in preparing the TCRbeta library. Using its own MiXCR run on the PCR reads, TCRdb lists one record per CDR3 protein. The table includes about 20,000 distinct CDR3 sequences, 13% detected once. Broader study findings: Surviving thymic progenitors and recipient T cells were the source of high TCRbeta diversity at day 60 in some patients. Hyperexpanded clones declined; after one year, newly produced T cells mostly supplied diversity. Reportedly, only several hundred clones from non-depleted graft cells drove alpha-beta T-cell counts at about two months.

This CDR3 spans 15 amino acids. The germline V gene has CDR1 LGHNA and CDR2 YNFKEQ. J was trimmed by 6 bases and V by 0 bases; bases with no gene match: 4. This TCR derives from a female patient aged 2-9 years who had a stem cell transplant for congenital amegakaryocytic thrombocytopenia, so the T cells may come from the graft donor. The gene calls are TRBV4-2 and TRBJ1-5; 8 bases are a match to TRBD1. Here the sequenced sample was PBMCs, mostly from graft donor cells, taken 60 days after TCRalphabeta/CD19-depleted stem cell transplant. The CDR3 DNA sequence: TGTGCCAGCAGCCAAGATGGACAGGGACGTCAGCCCCAGCATTTT. Protein product: CASSQDGQGRQPQHF.